The clone carrying this T cell receptor (beta chain) was observed a few times. What it recognizes is unknown. Germline V gene data show CDR1 as SGDLS and CDR2 as YYNGEE. Unmatched junction bases numbered 8, after V lost 0 bases and J lost 13 bases. There are 15 residues in the CDR3. The sample originates from a study of molecular identifiers for immune sequencing clone quantification. Broader study findings: More than 98% of effector molecules, versus under 1% of naive-cell molecules, belonged to clones above 20 RNA copies. Highly expanded clone sizes could be underestimated through barcode sharing by identical TCR molecules.

The authors gated naive CD8 T cells as CD8+CD4-CCR7+CD45RA+ for sorting. The use of previously described methods and listed TCR primers produced the bulk TCR libraries. TCRdb ran MiXCR on the PCR reads and lists one entry per CDR3 protein. There are 460,000 or so distinct CDR3 sequences in the sample; 25% occur only once, and 0.76% lies in the top ten. The rearrangement links TRBV9 to TRBJ1-6; 9 bases map to TRBD1. Sequenced material: naive CD8+ T cells from blood, with Jurkat cell RNA spiked in. As to subset: FACS-sorted CD8+CD4-CCR7+CD45RA+ naive T cells. The TCR sequence derives from a human donor in good health. Some libraries in this study had Jurkat cell RNA spiked in. The CDR3 region has the DNA TGTGCCAGCAGCGTAGAGGGACAGGGATCGTGGCCCCTCCACTTT. Its protein is CASSVEGQGSWPLHF.